This entry concerns a single TCR beta chain. Described time point: baseline pretreatment blood. Treatment indicated: 15 Gy SBRT to primary tumor, nephrectomy 4 weeks later. Trimming removed 0 bases at V and 7 bases at J, with 11 bases between. The CDR3 is 14 amino acids. CDR1 and CDR2 from the germline V gene are SGDLS and YYNGEE. Generated by immunoSEQ multiplex PCR, the TCRdb table keeps only in-frame clones and is missing some. The sample has 100,000 to 150,000 clones, approximately 82% seen once; the top ten hold less than 3.5%. This record belongs to a study of radiation and T cells in renal cell carcinoma.

V is TRBV9 and J is TRBJ2-1, with D unresolved. This clonotype was sampled from a woman aged 60-70 years with renal cell carcinoma. Sequencing used blood, obtained from a patient whose treatment included radiotherapy and nephrectomy. CDR3 region: CASSVGARPNEQFF. The CDR3 DNA follows: TGTGCCAGCAGCGTAGGGGCCAGGCCTAATGAGCAGTTCTTC.